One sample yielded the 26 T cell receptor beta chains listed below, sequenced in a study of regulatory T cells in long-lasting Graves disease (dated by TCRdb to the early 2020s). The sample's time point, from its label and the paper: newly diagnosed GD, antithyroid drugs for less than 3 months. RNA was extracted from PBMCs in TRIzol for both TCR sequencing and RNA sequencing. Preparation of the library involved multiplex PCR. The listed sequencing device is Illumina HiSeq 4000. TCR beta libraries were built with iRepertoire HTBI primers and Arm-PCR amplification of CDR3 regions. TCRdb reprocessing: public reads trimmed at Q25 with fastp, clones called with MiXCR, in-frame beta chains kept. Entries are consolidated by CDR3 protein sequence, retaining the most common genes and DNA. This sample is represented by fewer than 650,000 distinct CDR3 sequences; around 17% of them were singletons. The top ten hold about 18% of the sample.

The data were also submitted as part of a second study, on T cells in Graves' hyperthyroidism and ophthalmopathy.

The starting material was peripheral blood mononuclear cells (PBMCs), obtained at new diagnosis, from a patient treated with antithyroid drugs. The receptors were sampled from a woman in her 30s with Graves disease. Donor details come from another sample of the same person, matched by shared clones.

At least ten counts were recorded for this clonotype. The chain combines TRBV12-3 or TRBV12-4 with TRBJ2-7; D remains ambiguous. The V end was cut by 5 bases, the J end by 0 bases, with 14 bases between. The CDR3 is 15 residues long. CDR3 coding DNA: TGTGCCAGCAGTACGTTGACGGCCCTCTCCTACGAGCAGTACTTC. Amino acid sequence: CASSTLTALSYEQYF.

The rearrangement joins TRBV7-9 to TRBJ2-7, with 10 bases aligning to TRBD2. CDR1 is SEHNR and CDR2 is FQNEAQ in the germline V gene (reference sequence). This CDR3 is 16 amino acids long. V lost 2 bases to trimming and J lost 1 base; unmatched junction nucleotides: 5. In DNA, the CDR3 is TGTGCCAGCAGCTTAACCATAGCGGGAGGATCCTACGAGCAGTACTTC. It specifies CASSLTIAGGSYEQYF. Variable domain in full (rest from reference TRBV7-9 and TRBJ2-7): DTGVSQNPRHKITKRGQNVTFRCDPISEHNRLYWYRQTLGQGPEFLTYFQNEAQLEKSRLLSDRFSAERPKGSFSTLEIQRTEQGDSAMYLCASSLTIAGGSYEQYFGPGTRLTVT.

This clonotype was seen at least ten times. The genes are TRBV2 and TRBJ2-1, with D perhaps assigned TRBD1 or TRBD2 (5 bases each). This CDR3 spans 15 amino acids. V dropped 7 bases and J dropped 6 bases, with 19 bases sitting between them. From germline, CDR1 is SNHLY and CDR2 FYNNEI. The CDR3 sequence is CASTEGASSGNEQFF. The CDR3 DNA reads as TGTGCCAGCACCGAAGGGGCTAGCTCGGGCAATGAGCAGTTCTTC. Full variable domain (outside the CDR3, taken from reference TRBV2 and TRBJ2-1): EPEVTQTPSHQVTQMGQEVILRCVPISNHLYFYWYRQILGQKVEFLVSFYNNEISEKSEIFDDQFSVERPDGSNFTLKIRSTKLEDSAMYFCASTEGASSGNEQFFGPGTRLTVL.

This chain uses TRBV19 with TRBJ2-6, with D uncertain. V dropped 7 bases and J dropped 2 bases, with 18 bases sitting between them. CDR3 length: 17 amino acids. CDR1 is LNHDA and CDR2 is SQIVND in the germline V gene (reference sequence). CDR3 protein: CASIGRNSETGANVLTF. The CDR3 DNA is TGTGCCAGTATCGGACGAAATTCCGAAACTGGGGCCAACGTCCTGACTTTC.

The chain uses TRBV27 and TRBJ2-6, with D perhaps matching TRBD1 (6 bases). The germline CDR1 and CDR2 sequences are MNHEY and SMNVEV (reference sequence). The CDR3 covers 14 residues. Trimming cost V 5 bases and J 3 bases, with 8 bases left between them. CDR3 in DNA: TGTGCCAGCAGTACAGGGTTTGGGGCCAACGTCCTGACTTTC. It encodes CASSTGFGANVLTF.

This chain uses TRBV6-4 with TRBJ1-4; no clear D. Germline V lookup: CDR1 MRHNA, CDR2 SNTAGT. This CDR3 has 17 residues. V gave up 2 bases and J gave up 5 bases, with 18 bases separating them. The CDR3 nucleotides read TGTGCCAGCAGTGACCCAACCCCCATTGGAGAAAATGAAAAACTGTTTTTT. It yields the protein CASSDPTPIGENEKLFF.

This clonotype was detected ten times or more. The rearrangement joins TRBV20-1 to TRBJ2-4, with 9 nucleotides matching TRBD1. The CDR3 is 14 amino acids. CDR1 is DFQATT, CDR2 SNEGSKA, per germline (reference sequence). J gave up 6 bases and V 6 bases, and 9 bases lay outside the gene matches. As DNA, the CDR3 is TGCAGTGCCCCCCAGCGGACAGGGGCAAACATTCAGTACTTC. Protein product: CSAPQRTGANIQYF.

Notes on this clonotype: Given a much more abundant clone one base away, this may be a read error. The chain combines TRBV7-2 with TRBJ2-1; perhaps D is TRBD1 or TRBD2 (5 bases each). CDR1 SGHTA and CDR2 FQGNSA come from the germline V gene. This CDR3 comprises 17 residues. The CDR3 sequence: CAGSPPFSEPRGHEQFF. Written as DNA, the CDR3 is TGTGCCGGCAGCCCCCCATTTAGCGAACCCCGGGGCCATGAGCAGTTCTTC.

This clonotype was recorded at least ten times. CDR3 DNA: TGTGCCAGCAGTGAGTATCCGGGTCGGCTGTCCGAGCAGTACTTC. This gives the protein CASSEYPGRLSEQYF. This rearrangement joins TRBV6-1 to TRBJ2-7; D gene unclear. Trimming cost V 3 bases and J 6 bases, with 18 bases left between them. This CDR3 is built from 15 residues. Germline CDR1 MNHNS, CDR2 SASEGT.

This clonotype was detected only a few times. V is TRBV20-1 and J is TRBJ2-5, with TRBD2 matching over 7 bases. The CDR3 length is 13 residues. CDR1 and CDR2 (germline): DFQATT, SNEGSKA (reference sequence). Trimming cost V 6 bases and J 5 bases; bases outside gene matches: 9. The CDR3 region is CSARSSGWETQYF. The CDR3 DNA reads TGCAGTGCCAGAAGTAGCGGGTGGGAGACCCAGTACTTC.

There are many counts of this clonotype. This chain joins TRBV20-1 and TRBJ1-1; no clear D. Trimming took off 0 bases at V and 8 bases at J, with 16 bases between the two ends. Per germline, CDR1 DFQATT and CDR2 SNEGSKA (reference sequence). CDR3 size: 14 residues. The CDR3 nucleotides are TGCAGTGCTAGAGATCAAATCGTGGGGATAGAAGCTTTCTTT. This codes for CSARDQIVGIEAFF.

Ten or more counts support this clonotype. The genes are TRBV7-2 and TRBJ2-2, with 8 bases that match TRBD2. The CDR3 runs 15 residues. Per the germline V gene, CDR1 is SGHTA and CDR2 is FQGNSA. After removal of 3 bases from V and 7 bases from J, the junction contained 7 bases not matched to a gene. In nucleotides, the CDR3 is TGTGCCAGCAGCTTGGTACTAGCGGTAATCGGGGAGCTGTTTTTT. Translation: CASSLVLAVIGELFF.

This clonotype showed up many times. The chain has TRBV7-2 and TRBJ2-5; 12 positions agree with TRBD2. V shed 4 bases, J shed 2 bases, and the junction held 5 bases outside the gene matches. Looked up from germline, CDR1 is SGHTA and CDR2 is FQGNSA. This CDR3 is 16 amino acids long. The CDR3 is CASSSGLAGYQETQYF. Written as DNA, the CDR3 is TGTGCCAGCAGCTCCGGACTAGCGGGATATCAAGAGACCCAGTACTTC.

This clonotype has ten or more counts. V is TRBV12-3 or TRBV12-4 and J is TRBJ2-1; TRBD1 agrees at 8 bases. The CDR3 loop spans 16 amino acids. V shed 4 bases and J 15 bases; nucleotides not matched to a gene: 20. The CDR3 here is CASSSRDRPSSDVPFF. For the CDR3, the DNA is TGTGCCAGCAGTTCCCGGGACAGGCCAAGCTCCGACGTTCCGTTCTTC.

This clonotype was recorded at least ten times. The CDR3 is CAISLGQTLENTIYF. CDR3 nucleotide sequence: TGTGCCATCAGTCTCGGACAGACTCTGGAGAACACCATATATTTT. V usage is TRBV10-3 and J usage is TRBJ1-3, with D perhaps matching TRBD1 (6 bases). Germline V gene lookup returns CDR1 ENHRY and CDR2 SYGVKD. Trimming cost V 5 bases and J 7 bases, with 18 bases left between them. The length of the CDR3 is 15 residues.

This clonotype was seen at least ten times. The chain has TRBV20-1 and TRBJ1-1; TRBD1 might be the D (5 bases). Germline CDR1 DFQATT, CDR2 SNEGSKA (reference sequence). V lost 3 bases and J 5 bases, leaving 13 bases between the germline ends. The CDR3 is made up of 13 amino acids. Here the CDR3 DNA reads TGCAGTGCTAGCTTCGGGGGGTGGACTGAAGCTTTCTTT. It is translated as CSASFGGWTEAFF.

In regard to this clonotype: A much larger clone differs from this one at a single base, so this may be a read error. Here the CDR3 DNA reads TGTGCCTCGAGACTAGCGGACCGAAAGCAGTACTTC. Residues: CASRLADRKQYF. This chain uses TRBV30 with TRBJ2-5; 9 bases align to TRBD2. The length of the CDR3 is 12 residues. Unmatched junction bases numbered 11, after V lost 7 bases and J lost 11 bases. The V gene's germline CDR1 is GTSNPN and CDR2 SVGIG (reference sequence).

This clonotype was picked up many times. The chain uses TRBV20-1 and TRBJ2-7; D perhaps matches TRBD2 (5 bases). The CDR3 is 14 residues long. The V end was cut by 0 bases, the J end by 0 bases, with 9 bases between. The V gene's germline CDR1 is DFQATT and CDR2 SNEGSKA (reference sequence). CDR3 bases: TGCAGTGCTAGAGATTGGGAGACCTCCTACGAGCAGTACTTC. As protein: CSARDWETSYEQYF.

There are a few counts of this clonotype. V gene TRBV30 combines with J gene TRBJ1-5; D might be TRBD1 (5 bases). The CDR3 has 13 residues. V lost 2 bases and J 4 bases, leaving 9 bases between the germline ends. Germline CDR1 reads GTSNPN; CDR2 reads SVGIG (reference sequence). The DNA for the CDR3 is TGTGCCTGGAGTTCTACAGGAAATCAGCCCCAGCATTTT. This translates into CAWSSTGNQPQHF.

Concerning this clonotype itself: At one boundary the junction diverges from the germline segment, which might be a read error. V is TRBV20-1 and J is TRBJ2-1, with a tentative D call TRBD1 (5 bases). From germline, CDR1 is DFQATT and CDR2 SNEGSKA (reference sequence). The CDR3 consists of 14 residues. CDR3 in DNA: TGCAGTGCTAGAGACAGGGCTTTGTACAATGAGCAGCTCTTC. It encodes CSARDRALYNEQLF.

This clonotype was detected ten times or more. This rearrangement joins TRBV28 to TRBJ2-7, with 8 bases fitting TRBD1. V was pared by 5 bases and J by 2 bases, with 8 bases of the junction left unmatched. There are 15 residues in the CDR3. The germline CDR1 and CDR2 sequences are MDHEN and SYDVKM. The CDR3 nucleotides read TGTGCCAGCAGTGACCGCAGGGGGCTGGCCTACGAGCAGTACTTC. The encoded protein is CASSDRRGLAYEQYF.

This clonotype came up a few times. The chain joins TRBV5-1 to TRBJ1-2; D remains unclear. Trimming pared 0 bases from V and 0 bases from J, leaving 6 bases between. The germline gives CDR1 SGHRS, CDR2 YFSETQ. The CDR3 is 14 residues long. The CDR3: CASSLEAANYGYTF. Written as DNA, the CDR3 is TGCGCCAGCAGCTTGGAGGCAGCTAACTATGGCTACACCTTC.

In nucleotides, the CDR3 is TGTGCCAGCAGCTTGGGCGGGGTAGTCTCCTACGAGCAGTACTTC. It yields the protein CASSLGGVVSYEQYF. V and J are TRBV5-6 and TRBJ2-7, with D maybe TRBD2 (6 bases). Germline V lookup: CDR1 SGHDT, CDR2 YYEEEE. This CDR3 contains 15 residues. With 0 bases removed from V and 0 bases from J, the gap between germline ends came to 10 bases.

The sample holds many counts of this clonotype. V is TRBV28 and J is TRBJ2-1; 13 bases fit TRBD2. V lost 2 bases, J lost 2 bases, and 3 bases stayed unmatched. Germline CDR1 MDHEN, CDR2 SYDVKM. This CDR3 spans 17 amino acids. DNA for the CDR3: TGTGCCAGCAGTTTAGCCGGACTAGCGGGAGCCTACAATGAGCAGTTCTTC. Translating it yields CASSLAGLAGAYNEQFF.

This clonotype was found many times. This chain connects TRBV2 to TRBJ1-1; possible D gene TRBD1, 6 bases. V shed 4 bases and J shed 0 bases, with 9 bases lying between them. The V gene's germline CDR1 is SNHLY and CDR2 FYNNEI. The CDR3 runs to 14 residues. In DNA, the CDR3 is TGTGCCAGCAGTGCGGACAGCCTGAACACTGAAGCTTTCTTT. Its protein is CASSADSLNTEAFF.

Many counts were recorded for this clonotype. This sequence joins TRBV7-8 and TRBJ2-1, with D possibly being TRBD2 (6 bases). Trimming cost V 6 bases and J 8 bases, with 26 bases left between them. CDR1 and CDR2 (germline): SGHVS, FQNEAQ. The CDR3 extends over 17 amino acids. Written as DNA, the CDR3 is TGTGCCAGCAGACTCGGTACGCAAACGGGAGTTTGGGATGAGCAGTTCTTC. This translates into CASRLGTQTGVWDEQFF.